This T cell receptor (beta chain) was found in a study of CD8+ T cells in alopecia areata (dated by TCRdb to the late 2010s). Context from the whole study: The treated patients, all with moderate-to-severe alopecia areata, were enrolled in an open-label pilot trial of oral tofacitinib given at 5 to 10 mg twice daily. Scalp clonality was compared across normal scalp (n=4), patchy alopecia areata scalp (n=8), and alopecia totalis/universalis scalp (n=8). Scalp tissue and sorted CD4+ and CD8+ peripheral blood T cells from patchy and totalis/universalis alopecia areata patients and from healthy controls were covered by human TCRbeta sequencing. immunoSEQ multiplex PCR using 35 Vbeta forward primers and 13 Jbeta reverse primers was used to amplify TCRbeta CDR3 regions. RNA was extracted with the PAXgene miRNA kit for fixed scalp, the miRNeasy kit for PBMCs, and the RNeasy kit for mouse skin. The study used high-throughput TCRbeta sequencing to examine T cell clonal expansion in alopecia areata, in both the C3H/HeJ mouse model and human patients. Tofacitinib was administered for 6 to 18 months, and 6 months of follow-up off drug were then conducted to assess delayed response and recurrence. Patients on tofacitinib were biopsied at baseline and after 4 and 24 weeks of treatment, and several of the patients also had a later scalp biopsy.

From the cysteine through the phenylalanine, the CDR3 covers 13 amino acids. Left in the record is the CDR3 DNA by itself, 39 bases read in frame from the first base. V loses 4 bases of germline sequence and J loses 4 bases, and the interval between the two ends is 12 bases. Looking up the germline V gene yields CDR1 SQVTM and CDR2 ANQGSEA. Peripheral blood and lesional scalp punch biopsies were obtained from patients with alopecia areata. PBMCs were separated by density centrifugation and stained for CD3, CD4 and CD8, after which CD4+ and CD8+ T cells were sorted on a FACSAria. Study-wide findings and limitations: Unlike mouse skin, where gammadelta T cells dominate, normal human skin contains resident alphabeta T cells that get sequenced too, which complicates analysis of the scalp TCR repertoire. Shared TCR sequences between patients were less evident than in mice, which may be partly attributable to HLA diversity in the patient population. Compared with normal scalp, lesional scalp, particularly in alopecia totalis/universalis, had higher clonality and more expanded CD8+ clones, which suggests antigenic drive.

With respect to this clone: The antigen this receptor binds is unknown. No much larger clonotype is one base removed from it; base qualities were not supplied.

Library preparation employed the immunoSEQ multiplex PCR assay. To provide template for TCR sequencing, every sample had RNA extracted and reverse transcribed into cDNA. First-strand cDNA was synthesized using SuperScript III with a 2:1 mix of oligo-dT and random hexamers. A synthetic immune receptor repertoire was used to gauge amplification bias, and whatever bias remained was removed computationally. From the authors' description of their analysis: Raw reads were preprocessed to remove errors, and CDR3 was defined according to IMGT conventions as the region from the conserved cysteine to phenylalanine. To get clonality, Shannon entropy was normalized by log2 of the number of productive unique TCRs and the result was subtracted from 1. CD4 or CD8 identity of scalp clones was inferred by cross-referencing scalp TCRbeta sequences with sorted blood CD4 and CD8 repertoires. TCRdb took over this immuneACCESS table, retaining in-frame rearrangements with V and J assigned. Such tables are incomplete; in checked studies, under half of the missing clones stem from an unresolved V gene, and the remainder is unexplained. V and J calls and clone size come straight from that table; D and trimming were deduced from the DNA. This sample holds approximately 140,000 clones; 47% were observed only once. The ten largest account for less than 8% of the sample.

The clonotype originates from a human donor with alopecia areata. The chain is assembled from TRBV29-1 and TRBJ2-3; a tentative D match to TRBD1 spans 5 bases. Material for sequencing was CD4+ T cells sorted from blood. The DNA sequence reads TGCAGCGTTGGGGGCACACTGGCAGATACGCAGTATTTT. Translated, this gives CSVGGTLADTQYF.